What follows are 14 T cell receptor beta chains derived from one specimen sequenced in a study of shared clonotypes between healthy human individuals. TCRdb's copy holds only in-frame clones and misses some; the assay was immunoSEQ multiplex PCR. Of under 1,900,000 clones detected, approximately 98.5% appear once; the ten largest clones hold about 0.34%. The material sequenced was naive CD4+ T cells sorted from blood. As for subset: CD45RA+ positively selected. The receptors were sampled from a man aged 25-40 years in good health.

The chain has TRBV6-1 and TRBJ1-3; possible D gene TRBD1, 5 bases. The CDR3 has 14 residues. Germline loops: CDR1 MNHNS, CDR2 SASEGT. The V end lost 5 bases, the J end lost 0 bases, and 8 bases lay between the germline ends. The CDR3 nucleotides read TGTGCCAGCAGTACCGGGGGCTCTGGAAACACCATATATTTT. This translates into CASSTGGSGNTIYF.

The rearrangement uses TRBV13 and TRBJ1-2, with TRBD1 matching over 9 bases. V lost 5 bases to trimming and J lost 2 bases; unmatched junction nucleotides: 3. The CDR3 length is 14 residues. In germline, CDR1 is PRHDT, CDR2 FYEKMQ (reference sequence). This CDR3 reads CASSPGQGNYGYTF. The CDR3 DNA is TGTGCCAGCAGCCCGGGACAGGGAAACTATGGCTACACCTTC. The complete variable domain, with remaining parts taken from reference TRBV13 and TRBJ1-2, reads AAGVIQSPRHLIKEKRETATLKCYPIPRHDTVYWYQQGPGQDPQFLISFYEKMQSDKGSIPDRFSAQQFSDYHSELNMSSLELGDSALYFCASSPGQGNYGYTFGSGTRLTVV.

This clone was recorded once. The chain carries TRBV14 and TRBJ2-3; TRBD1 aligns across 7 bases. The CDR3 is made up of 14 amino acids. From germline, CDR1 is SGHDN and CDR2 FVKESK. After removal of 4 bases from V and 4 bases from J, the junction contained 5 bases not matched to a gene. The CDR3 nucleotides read TGTGCCAGCAGCCTCAGCAGGGGGTCAGATACGCAGTATTTT. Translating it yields CASSLSRGSDTQYF.

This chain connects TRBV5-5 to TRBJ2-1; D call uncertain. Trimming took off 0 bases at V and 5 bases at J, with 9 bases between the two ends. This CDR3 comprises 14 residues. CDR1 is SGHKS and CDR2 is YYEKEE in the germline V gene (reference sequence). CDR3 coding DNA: TGTGCCAGCAGCTTGGCCGGCGGTCACAATGAGCAGTTCTTC. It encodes CASSLAGGHNEQFF.

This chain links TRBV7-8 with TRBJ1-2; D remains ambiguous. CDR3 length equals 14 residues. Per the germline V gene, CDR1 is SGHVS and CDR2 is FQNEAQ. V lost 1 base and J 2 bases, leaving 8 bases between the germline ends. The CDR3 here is CASSLGRTNYGYTF. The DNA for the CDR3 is TGTGCCAGCAGCTTAGGGCGGACCAACTATGGCTACACCTTC. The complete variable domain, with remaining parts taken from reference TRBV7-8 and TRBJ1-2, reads GAGVSQSPRYKVAKRGQDVALRCDPISGHVSLFWYQQALGQGPEFLTYFQNEAQLDKSGLPSDRFFAERPEGSVSTLKIQRTQQEDSAVYLCASSLGRTNYGYTFGSGTRLTVV.

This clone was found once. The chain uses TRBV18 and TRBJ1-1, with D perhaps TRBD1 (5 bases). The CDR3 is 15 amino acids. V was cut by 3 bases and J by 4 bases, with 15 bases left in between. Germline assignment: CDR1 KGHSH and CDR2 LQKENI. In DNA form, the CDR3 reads TGTGCCAGCTCACCTAGGGGCAGGCCGGGCACTGAAGCTTTCTTT. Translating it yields CASSPRGRPGTEAFF.

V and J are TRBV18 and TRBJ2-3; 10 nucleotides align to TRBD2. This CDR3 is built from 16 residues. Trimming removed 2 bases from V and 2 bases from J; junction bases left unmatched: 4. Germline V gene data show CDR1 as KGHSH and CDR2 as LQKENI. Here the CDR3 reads CASSPSGRDYTDTQYF. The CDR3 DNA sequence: TGTGCCAGCTCACCAAGCGGGAGGGACTACACAGATACGCAGTATTTT.

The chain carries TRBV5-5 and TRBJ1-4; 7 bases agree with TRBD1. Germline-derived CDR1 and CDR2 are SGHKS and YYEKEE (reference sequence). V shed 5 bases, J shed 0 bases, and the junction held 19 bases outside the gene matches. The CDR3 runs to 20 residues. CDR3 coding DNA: TGTGCCAGCAGTCCAACTGGGACAGCCGTACTCGGAACAACTAATGAAAAACTGTTTTTT. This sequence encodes CASSPTGTAVLGTTNEKLFF.

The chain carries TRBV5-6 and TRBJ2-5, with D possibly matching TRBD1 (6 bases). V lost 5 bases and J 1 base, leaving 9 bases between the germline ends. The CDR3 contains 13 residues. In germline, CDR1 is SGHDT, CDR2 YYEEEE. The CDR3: CASRSRGQETQYF. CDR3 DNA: TGTGCCAGCAGAAGCAGGGGCCAAGAGACCCAGTACTTC.

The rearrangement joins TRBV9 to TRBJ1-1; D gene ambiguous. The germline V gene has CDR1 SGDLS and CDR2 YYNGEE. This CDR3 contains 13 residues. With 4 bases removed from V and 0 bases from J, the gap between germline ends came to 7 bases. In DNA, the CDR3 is TGTGCCAGCAGCCCACGCATGAACACTGAAGCTTTCTTT. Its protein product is CASSPRMNTEAFF.

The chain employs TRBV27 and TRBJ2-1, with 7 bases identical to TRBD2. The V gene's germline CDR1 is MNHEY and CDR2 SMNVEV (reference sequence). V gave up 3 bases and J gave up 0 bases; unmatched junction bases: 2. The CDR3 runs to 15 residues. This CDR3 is CASSFGRSSYNEQFF. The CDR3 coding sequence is TGTGCCAGCAGTTTCGGGAGGAGCTCCTACAATGAGCAGTTCTTC.

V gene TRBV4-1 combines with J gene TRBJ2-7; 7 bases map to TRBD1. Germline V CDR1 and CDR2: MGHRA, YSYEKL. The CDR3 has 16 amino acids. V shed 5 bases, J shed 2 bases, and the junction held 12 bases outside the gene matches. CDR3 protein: CASSYVGTASTYEQYF. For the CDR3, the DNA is TGCGCCAGCAGCTATGTAGGGACAGCTTCAACCTACGAGCAGTACTTC.

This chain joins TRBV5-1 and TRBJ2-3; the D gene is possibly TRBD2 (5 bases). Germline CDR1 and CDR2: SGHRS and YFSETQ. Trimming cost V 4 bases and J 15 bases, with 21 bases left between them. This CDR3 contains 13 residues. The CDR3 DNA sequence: TGCGCCAGCAGCCCGGAGGAATTGGTCTCGAATTATTTT. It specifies CASSPEELVSNYF.

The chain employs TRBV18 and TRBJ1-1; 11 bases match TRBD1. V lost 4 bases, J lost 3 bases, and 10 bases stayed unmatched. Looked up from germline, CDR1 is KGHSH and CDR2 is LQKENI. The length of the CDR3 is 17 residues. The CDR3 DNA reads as TGTGCCAGCTCACGTTACCGGGACAGGGGGTATGACACTGAAGCTTTCTTT. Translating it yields CASSRYRDRGYDTEAFF.